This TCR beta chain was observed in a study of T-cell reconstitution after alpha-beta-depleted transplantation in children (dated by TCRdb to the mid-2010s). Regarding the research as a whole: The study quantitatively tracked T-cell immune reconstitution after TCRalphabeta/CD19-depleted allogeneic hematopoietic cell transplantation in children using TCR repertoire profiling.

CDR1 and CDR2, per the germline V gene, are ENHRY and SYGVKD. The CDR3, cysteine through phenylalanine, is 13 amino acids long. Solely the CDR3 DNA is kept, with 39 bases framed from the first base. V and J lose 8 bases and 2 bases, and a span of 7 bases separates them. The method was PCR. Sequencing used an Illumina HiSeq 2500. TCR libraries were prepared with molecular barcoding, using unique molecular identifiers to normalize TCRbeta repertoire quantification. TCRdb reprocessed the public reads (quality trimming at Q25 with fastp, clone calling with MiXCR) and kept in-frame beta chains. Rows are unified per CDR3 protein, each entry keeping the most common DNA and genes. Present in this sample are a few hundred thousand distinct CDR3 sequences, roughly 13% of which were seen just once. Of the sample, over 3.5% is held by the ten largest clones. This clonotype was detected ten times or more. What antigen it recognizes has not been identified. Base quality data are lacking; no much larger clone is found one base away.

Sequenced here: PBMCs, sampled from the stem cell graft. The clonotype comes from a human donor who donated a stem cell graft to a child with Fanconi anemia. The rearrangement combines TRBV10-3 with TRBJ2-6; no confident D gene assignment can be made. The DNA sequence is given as TGTGCCATCGCAGCCCCTGGGGCCAACGTCCTGACTTTC. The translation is CAIAAPGANVLTF.